This paragraph covers one T cell receptor (beta chain) sequence. In the authors' workflow: Scientists estimated how many nucleated cells there were by amplifying reference gene primers. TCRdb's table, derived via immunoSEQ multiplex PCR, lists solely in-frame clones and lacks some. That table is the source of V, J and clone size, and D and trimming were worked out from the DNA. The sample has about 68,000 clones, 90% to 95% seen once. These data come from a study of blood T cell repertoires in COVID-19. Seattle's enrolled individuals joined amid active infection and were then monitored longitudinally. V lost 4 bases to trimming and J lost 9 bases, with 16 bases between them. The V gene's germline CDR1 is MNHEY and CDR2 SVGAGI. This CDR3 region has 14 residues.

The receptor was derived from a man aged 40-49 years with COVID-19, enrolled during active disease. The rearrangement links TRBV6-5 to TRBJ2-1, with a possible D match to TRBD2 (7 bases). Source material: peripheral blood. The CDR3 sequence is CASSWTTGLGEQFF. CDR3 sequence (DNA): TGTGCCAGCAGTTGGACGACAGGACTAGGTGAGCAGTTCTTC.